A single sample gave rise to the 2 T cell receptor beta chains below, sequenced in a study of blood T cell repertoires in COVID-19. Clones were read by immunoSEQ multiplex PCR, and TCRdb kept only the in-frame ones, dropping some. Of 310,000 or so clones in the sample, approximately 90% were seen once. The specimen sequenced was PBMCs or T cells enriched from blood (not recorded which). The source of these receptors is a woman in her 40s who had recovered from COVID-19.

This clone was recorded a few times. The gene calls are TRBV19 and TRBJ2-1; 9 bases agree with TRBD2. CDR3 length equals 14 residues. Germline-derived CDR1 and CDR2 are LNHDA and SQIVND (reference sequence). Unmatched junction bases numbered 9, after V lost 6 bases and J lost 9 bases. CDR3 loop: CASRISGSYSEQFF. CDR3 nucleotides: TGTGCCAGTAGAATTAGCGGGAGCTATAGTGAGCAGTTCTTC.

The chain carries TRBV28 and TRBJ1-6; no clear D gene. This CDR3 contains 13 residues. Germline assignment: CDR1 MDHEN and CDR2 SYDVKM. Trimming cost V 6 bases and J 4 bases, with 7 bases left between them. CDR3 DNA sequence: TGTGCCAGCAGGCCTATTTATAATTCACCCCTCCACTTT. Amino acid sequence: CASRPIYNSPLHF.